This T cell receptor (beta chain) was documented in a study of cytotoxic CD8 clonotypes in ibrutinib-treated CLL. The repertoire was sequenced with immunoSEQ multiplex PCR; TCRdb's copy has only in-frame clones and lacks some. In the table there are tens of thousands of clones, roughly 45% of which are singletons. The table lists this clone with a few counts. Germline V gene sequence: CDR1 SGHRS, CDR2 YFSETQ. The V gene lost 0 bases and the J gene lost 0 bases, with 9 bases spanning the gap. The CDR3 loop spans 16 amino acids. This clonotype originated in a human donor with chronic lymphocytic leukemia. The sequencing here drew on PBMCs, taken before ibrutinib treatment. V is TRBV5-1 and J is TRBJ1-4; no clear D gene. CDR3 region: CASSLAAGTTNEKLFF. The CDR3 DNA reads TGCGCCAGCAGCTTGGCCGCGGGAACAACTAATGAAAAACTGTTTTTT.